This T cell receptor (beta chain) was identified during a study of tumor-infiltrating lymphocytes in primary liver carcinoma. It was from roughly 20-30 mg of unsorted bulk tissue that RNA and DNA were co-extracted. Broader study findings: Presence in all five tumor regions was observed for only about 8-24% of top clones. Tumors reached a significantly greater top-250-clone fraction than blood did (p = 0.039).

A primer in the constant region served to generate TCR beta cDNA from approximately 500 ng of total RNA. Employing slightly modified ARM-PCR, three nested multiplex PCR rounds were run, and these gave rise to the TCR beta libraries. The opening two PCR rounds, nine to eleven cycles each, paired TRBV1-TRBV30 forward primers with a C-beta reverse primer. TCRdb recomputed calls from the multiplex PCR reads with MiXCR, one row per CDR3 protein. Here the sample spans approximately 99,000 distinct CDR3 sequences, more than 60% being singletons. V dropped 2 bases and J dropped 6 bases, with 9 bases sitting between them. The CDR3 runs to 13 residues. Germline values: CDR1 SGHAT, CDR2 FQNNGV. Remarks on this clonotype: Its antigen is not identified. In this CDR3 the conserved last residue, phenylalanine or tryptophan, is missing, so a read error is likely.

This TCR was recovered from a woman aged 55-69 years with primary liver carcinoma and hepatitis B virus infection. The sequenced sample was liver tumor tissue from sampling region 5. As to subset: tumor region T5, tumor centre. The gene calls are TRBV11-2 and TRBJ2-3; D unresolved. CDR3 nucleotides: TGTGCCAGCAGCTTAAATACCCGGGATACGCAGTATTCT. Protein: CASSLNTRDTQYS.